A selection of T cell receptor beta chains follows, all from one sample in a study of T cell repertoires in cytomegalovirus infection. TCRdb reanalysed the reads using MiXCR and keeps one entry per CDR3 protein. The table includes some 46,000 distinct CDR3 sequences, about 19% detected once. Their antigen targets remain unknown. The sequencing here drew on CD8+ T cells from cultured PBMCs, taken from culture after CMV antigen stimulation. The receptors here all came from a human donor in good health (CMV status not recorded). Some clones in this sample may be carry-over from other donors' samples. Both conserved end residues are part of each CDR3. A D gene is named only where the DNA matches it firmly. For some rows the clone size is stated as once, few or many, or as a class when expanded; others skip it.

>.|few|TRBJ2-7|TRBV4-2
CASSQEGSGGHYEQYF
TGTGCCAGCAGCCAAGAAGGGTCGGGGGGCCATTACGAGCAGTACTTC
>TRBD2|many|TRBJ2-5|TRBV6-1
CASSEWLAGGLQETQYF
TGTGCCAGCAGTGAATGGTTAGCGGGGGGCCTCCAAGAGACCCAGTACTTC
>.|few|TRBJ2-7|TRBV11-2
CASSSTGFGEQYF
TGTGCCAGCAGCTCCACGGGTTTTGGGGAGCAGTACTTC
>TRBD1|few|TRBJ2-7|TRBV6-5
CATWTGDYEQYF
TGTGCCACCTGGACAGGAGACTACGAGCAGTACTTC
>TRBD2|.|TRBJ2-3|TRBV7-6
CVSSLMTSGGPDTQYF
TGTGTCAGCAGCTTAATGACTAGCGGGGGGCCGGATACGCAGTATTTT
>.|.|TRBJ1-3|TRBV7-9
CASSEPNSGNTIYF
TGTGCCAGCAGCGAGCCCAACTCTGGAAACACCATATATTTT
>.|many|TRBJ1-1|TRBV7-2
CASSPPGVMNTEAFF
TGTGCCAGCAGCCCCCCCGGGGTGATGAACACTGAAGCTTTCTTT
>.|.|TRBJ1-3|TRBV20-1
CSALGPLSGNTIYF
TGCAGTGCTCTCGGCCCCCTCTCTGGAAACACCATATATTTT
>.|.|TRBJ2-1|TRBV4-2
CASSQVSVESSYNEQFF
TGTGCCAGCAGCCAAGTGAGCGTCGAGAGCTCCTACAATGAGCAGTTCTTC
>.|.|TRBJ2-7|TRBV5-4
CASSLAQGNFLGEDEQYF
TGTGCCAGCAGCTTGGCCCAGGGGAATTTTCTGGGCGAGGACGAGCAGTACTTC
>.|.|TRBJ2-2|TRBV6-5
CASSYKGSATGELFF
TGTGCCAGCAGTTACAAGGGTAGCGCAACCGGGGAGCTGTTTTTT
>.|.|TRBJ2-3|TRBV2
CASRKVYSTDTQYF
TGTGCCAGCAGAAAGGTGTATAGCACAGATACGCAGTATTTT
>TRBD1|.|TRBJ1-1|TRBV29-1
CSVTDRVNTEAFF
TGCAGCGTCACGGACAGGGTGAACACTGAAGCTTTCTTT
>.|many|TRBJ1-1|TRBV7-2
CASSLDGVITEAFF
TGTGCCAGCAGCTTAGATGGGGTAATCACTGAAGCTTTCTTT